The 2 T cell receptor beta chains given below trace back to one sample, sequenced in a study of monozygotic twins with inflammatory bowel disease (dated by TCRdb to the late 2010s). The library was made by 5' RACE. The listed sequencing device is Illumina HiSeq 2500. TCRdb reanalyzed the reads, keeping one entry per CDR3 protein sequence and omitting DNA. This sample's listing comprises more than 85,000 distinct CDR3 sequences. The ten largest clones take up 9.5% to 15% of the sample. The sample comprised blood. Every receptor here comes from a human donor with ulcerative colitis or Crohn's disease, or a healthy co-twin of an affected twin (not recorded which).

V gene TRBV5-1 combines with J gene TRBJ2-2; the TCRdb D gene call, TRBD1, has no DNA to confirm it. The length of the CDR3 is 14 residues. In germline, CDR1 is SGHRS, CDR2 YFSETQ. The CDR3 loop is CASSVTGSTGELFF.

The rearrangement joins TRBV11-2 to TRBJ2-2; the TCRdb D gene call, TRBD1, has no DNA to confirm it. CDR3 length: 17 amino acids. Germline loops: CDR1 SGHAT, CDR2 FQNNGV. CDR3 residues: CASSLDRGQPNTGELFF.